This TCR beta chain was sequenced during a study of OX40 agonist ivuxolimab in advanced cancers. Looking at the study overall: An agonistic anti-OX40 (CD134) antibody, ivuxolimab, was used to treat the patients. Findings of the study overall: Nonresponders included some who also had low normalized T-cell clonal expansion.

Clones were sequenced by immunoSEQ multiplex PCR, and TCRdb holds only the in-frame ones, with some missing. The sample contains 77,000 or so clones, roughly 86% of which appear only once. Germline assignment: CDR1 SQVTM and CDR2 ANQGSEA. V dropped 5 bases and J dropped 6 bases, with 7 bases sitting between them. This CDR3 contains 11 residues. About this clone itself: Its antigen is undetermined.

This sequence joins TRBV29-1 and TRBJ2-2; possibly TRBD1 for D (5 bases). The sequence was collected from an adult with an advanced solid tumor such as melanoma, head and neck, liver or kidney cancer. The source was CD4+ or CD8+ T cells sorted from blood, collected in a trial of the OX40 agonist ivuxolimab. CDR3 sequence (DNA): TGCAGCGTTCTCAGGGCCGGGGAGCTGTTTTTT. Encoded protein: CSVLRAGELFF.